The clone carrying this T cell receptor (beta chain) was counted only a few times. This specimen comes from a study of blood T cell repertoires in COVID-19. Study overall: Collection of acute and convalescent COVID-19 samples took place in the United States, Italy and Spain. In each case, the material was cDNA or gDNA derived from T cells, B-cell-depleted T cells, or PBMCs.

CDR1 and CDR2 (germline): MNHEY, SVGAGI. V gave up 6 bases and J gave up 5 bases, with 13 bases separating them. This CDR3 contains 13 residues. The authors' processing: Nucleated cell number was recorded as an estimate derived from reference gene primer amplification. TCRdb's table, derived via immunoSEQ multiplex PCR, lists solely in-frame clones and lacks some. V, J and clone size reflect that table, while D and trimming were determined from the DNA. The data contain over 300,000 clones, around 91% of them singletons. This TCR was recovered from a man younger than 35 with active or convalescent COVID-19. The specimen was peripheral blood. This rearrangement joins TRBV6-5 to TRBJ1-1; no firm D call. CDR3 in amino acids: CASRPGSGTEAFF. DNA for the CDR3: TGTGCCAGCAGACCCGGGTCTGGGACTGAAGCTTTCTTT.